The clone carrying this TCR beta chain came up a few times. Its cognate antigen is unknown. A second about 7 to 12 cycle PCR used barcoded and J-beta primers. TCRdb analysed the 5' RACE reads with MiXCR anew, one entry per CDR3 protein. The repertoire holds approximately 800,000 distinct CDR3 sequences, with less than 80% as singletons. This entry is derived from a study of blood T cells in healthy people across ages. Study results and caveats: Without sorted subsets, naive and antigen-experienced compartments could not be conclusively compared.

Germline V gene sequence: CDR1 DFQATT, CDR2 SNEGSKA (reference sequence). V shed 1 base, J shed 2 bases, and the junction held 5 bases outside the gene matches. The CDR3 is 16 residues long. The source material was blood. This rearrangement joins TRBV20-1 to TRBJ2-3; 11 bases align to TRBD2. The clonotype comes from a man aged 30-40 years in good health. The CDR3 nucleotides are TGCAGTGCTAGAGGGCCTAGCGGGGGGCTCACAGATACGCAGTATTTT. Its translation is CSARGPSGGLTDTQYF.